This T cell receptor (beta chain) was sequenced for a study of blood T cell repertoires in COVID-19. The method was immunoSEQ multiplex PCR; TCRdb's version includes in-frame clones alone and lacks a portion of them. The sample has approximately 200,000 clones; roughly 84% are singletons. Germline V gene sequence: CDR1 MNHEY, CDR2 SVGEGT. The CDR3 runs to 15 residues. V shed 2 bases and J shed 8 bases, with 15 bases lying between them. This clone was counted a single time. V and J are TRBV6-2 or TRBV6-3 and TRBJ1-4; TRBD1 might be the D (6 bases). This TCR was sampled from a woman of 80 years or more with COVID-19, enrolled during active disease. Sequencing used peripheral blood. In nucleotides, the CDR3 is TGTGCCAGCAGTTACGGGGGCGAATTACTGGAAAAACTGTTTTTT. Translated, it gives CASSYGGELLEKLFF.